A selection of T cell receptor beta chains follows, all from one sample in a study of shared clonotypes between healthy human individuals. Sequencing was performed with immunoSEQ multiplex PCR; in TCRdb, only in-frame clones are kept and a portion is missing. This table holds 230,000 or so clones, approximately 65% found once. The source material was memory CD4+ T cells sorted from blood. The source is a man aged 25 to 45 in good health. Both conserved end residues are part of each CDR3. D genes are given only for firm matches. Some rows have no size entry. The others give once, few or many, or a class for an expanded clone.

j_gene,d_gene,abundance,v_gene,CDR3nt,CDR3aa
TRBJ2-1,TRBD2,NA,TRBV25-1,TGTGCCAGCTCCTGGACTAGCGGATACAATGAGCAGTTCTTC,CASSWTSGYNEQFF
TRBJ2-1,TRBD1,few,TRBV28,TGTGCCAGCAGTTCCACAGGGGCGAACGGAGATGAGCAGTTCTTC,CASSSTGANGDEQFF
TRBJ2-3,NA,NA,TRBV27,TGTGCCAGCGCCAGGCAGGGGCCCCGCACAGATACGCAGTATTTT,CASARQGPRTDTQYF
TRBJ2-3,TRBD2,NA,TRBV9,TGTGCCAGCGCGGGAGCCGATACGCAGTATTTT,CASAGADTQYF
TRBJ1-1,NA,NA,TRBV7-9,TGTGCCAGCACATCGAGGCAGAACACTGAAGCTTTCTTT,CASTSRQNTEAFF
TRBJ2-1,TRBD2,NA,TRBV5-1,TGCGCCAGCAAGGCGGGAGACAACAATGAGCAGTTCTTC,CASKAGDNNEQFF
TRBJ2-7,TRBD1,NA,TRBV7-2,TGTGCCAGCAGCTTAGGACAGGGCAGATACGAGCAGTACTTC,CASSLGQGRYEQYF
TRBJ1-1,TRBD1,NA,TRBV4-3,TGCGCCAGCAGCCAAGTGACAGGGGGGAACACTGAAGCTTTCTTT,CASSQVTGGNTEAFF
TRBJ1-1,NA,NA,TRBV4-3,TGCGCCAGCAGCCAAGATTTGACAGGGAACACTGAAGCTTTCTTT,CASSQDLTGNTEAFF
TRBJ2-2,NA,few,TRBV19,TGTGCCAGTAGTATCCGGGGAACCGGGGAGCTGTTTTTT,CASSIRGTGELFF
TRBJ2-1,NA,NA,TRBV7-2,TGTGCCAGCAGCTTAGATCCTCTGCTTGAGCAGTTCTTC,CASSLDPLLEQFF
TRBJ2-1,NA,NA,TRBV9,TGTGCCAGCAGCGGTATACAGGATTACAATGAGCAGTTCTTC,CASSGIQDYNEQFF
TRBJ2-5,NA,NA,TRBV15,TGTGCCACCAACCAGGACGTAACGGTTTATGGGACCCAGTACTTC,CATNQDVTVYGTQYF
TRBJ1-2,NA,many,TRBV10-2,TGCGCCAGCAGTGAGGGGGACGTCTCTGGCTACACCTTC,CASSEGDVSGYTF
TRBJ1-1,NA,NA,TRBV2,TGTGCCAGCAGAAGACAGATTAACACTGAAGCTTTCTTT,CASRRQINTEAFF
TRBJ2-7,TRBD2,few,TRBV7-2,TGTGCCAGCAGCCCAATGAGCGGGGGCTCCTACGAGCAGTACTTC,CASSPMSGGSYEQYF
TRBJ2-3,NA,NA,TRBV5-5,TGTGCCAGCAGCTTGGGTGGGGTTGATACGCAGTATTTT,CASSLGGVDTQYF
TRBJ2-5,NA,NA,TRBV30,TGTGCCTGGAGTGAACCGGCGAGAACCCAGTACTTC,CAWSEPARTQYF
TRBJ2-1,NA,NA,TRBV11-2,TGTGCCAGCAGCTCCAAGAGGAATTACAATGAGCAGTTCTTC,CASSSKRNYNEQFF
TRBJ2-1,NA,few,TRBV5-1,TGCGCCAGCAGGGTGGACAAGTACAATGAGCAGTTCTTC,CASRVDKYNEQFF
TRBJ2-5,TRBD1,NA,TRBV11-2,TGTGCCAGCAGCCCTGGACCGGGACAGGGACAGGAGACCCAGTACTTC,CASSPGPGQGQETQYF
TRBJ2-7,TRBD2,few,TRBV19,TGTGCCAGTAGTCTGGGGATAGCGGGAGAGGAGTTTTTTCGCTCCTACGAGCAGTACTTC,CASSLGIAGEEFFRSYEQYF
TRBJ1-3,NA,NA,TRBV6-5,TGTGCCAGCAGTTACGCGAGCTCTGGAAACACCATATATTTT,CASSYASSGNTIYF
TRBJ2-5,NA,few,TRBV7-9,TGTGCCAGCAACCCCTCAGGGGTGAACCAAGAGACCCAGTACTTC,CASNPSGVNQETQYF
TRBJ2-7,NA,once,TRBV10-3,TGTGCCATCAGCAACAGGGTCGAGACCTACGAGCAGTACTTC,CAISNRVETYEQYF
TRBJ2-5,NA,few,TRBV29-1,TGCAGCGGGACGGAGTACCAAGAGACCCAGTACTTC,CSGTEYQETQYF
TRBJ2-5,TRBD2,NA,TRBV5-4,TGTGCCAGCCACCATTACTTGCTAGCGGGAGTTGAGGAGACCCAGTACTTC,CASHHYLLAGVEETQYF
TRBJ1-1,NA,NA,TRBV6-4,TGTGCCAGCAGTGTATCAGTGAACACTGAAGCTTTCTTT,CASSVSVNTEAFF
TRBJ2-7,TRBD1,NA,TRBV14,TGTGCCAGCAGCCATAAGCAGGGGGTCTTCTACGAGCAGTACTTC,CASSHKQGVFYEQYF
TRBJ2-5,NA,NA,TRBV6-6,TGTGCCAGCAGTCCCGACGGGGAGACCCAGTACTTC,CASSPDGETQYF
TRBJ2-5,TRBD1,many,TRBV18,TGTGCCAGCTCACCACGGACAGGGGAAAAGGAGACCCAGTACTTC,CASSPRTGEKETQYF
TRBJ1-2,NA,NA,TRBV5-1,TGCGCCAGCAGCTTAGGGGTTGACTATGGCTACACCTTC,CASSLGVDYGYTF
TRBJ2-5,NA,NA,TRBV2,TGTGCCAGCCAGGGAACCATTCCCCAAGAGACCCAGTACTTC,CASQGTIPQETQYF
TRBJ2-7,TRBD2,NA,TRBV18,TGTGCCAGCTCCCCCCGAGGGAGCGGGGGCGGCTCCTACGAGCAGTACTTC,CASSPRGSGGGSYEQYF
TRBJ2-3,TRBD2,once,TRBV11-1,TGTGCCAGCAGCCCGCTAGCGGGAAACACAGATACGCAGTATTTT,CASSPLAGNTDTQYF
TRBJ1-4,NA,NA,TRBV27,TGTGCCAGCAGTTTATCGGGCGGGCAATGGGAAAAACTGTTTTTT,CASSLSGGQWEKLFF
TRBJ1-1,NA,NA,TRBV6-5,TGTGCCAGCAGTACACAGGGGAACACTGAAGCTTTCTTT,CASSTQGNTEAFF
TRBJ2-7,NA,few,TRBV6-5,TGTGCCAGCAGGAAAAATCCGAGCTACGAGCAGTACTTC,CASRKNPSYEQYF
TRBJ2-7,NA,NA,TRBV16,TGTGCCAGCAGCCTTCGGGGCAGCACCTACGAGCAGTACTTC,CASSLRGSTYEQYF
TRBJ2-7,NA,few,TRBV29-1,TGCAGCGTTGAGTGGGGAGGGGGGCAGTACTTC,CSVEWGGGQYF
TRBJ1-1,TRBD1,few,TRBV5-1,TGCGCCAGCAGCTTGATAGGGGGCCACACTGAAGCTTTCTTT,CASSLIGGHTEAFF
TRBJ2-3,NA,few,TRBV25-1,TGTGCCAGCAGTGACGGCGGGCAGCAATCAACTAGCACAGATACGCAGTATTTT,CASSDGGQQSTSTDTQYF
TRBJ1-3,NA,NA,TRBV10-3,TGTGCCATCGGGAACCATTTGGGAAACACCATATATTTT,CAIGNHLGNTIYF
TRBJ2-6,NA,NA,TRBV7-2,TGTGCCAGCAGCTTAGTGGGCCGCTCTGGGGCCAACGTCCTGACTTTC,CASSLVGRSGANVLTF
TRBJ2-2,NA,NA,TRBV11-3,TGTGCCAGCAGCTTAGCAGCCCGGACCGGGGAGCTGTTTTTT,CASSLAARTGELFF
TRBJ2-7,NA,NA,TRBV2,TGTGCCAGCAGTAGAGGGCGCGGGGAATCCTACGAGCAGTACTTC,CASSRGRGESYEQYF
TRBJ1-2,TRBD1,few,TRBV7-2,TGTGCCAGCAGCCCGGACAGGTTCTATGGCTACACCTTC,CASSPDRFYGYTF
TRBJ2-1,TRBD2,NA,TRBV9,TGTGCCAGCAGCTTAGGTAGCGGGAGGGAAAATGAGCAGTTCTTC,CASSLGSGRENEQFF
TRBJ2-7,TRBD2,NA,TRBV11-2,TGTGCCAGCAGGGGGGGCAAAACCGGGACTAGCGGTGCCTACGAGCAGTACTTC,CASRGGKTGTSGAYEQYF
TRBJ2-1,NA,NA,TRBV9,TGTGCCAGCAGCTTAGGCCCAGCGGGTGCCTACAATGAGCAGTTCTTC,CASSLGPAGAYNEQFF
TRBJ2-1,NA,NA,TRBV14,TGTGCCAGCAGCCAAGAGGGCGGGATTCGAGTTAATGAGCAGTTCTTC,CASSQEGGIRVNEQFF